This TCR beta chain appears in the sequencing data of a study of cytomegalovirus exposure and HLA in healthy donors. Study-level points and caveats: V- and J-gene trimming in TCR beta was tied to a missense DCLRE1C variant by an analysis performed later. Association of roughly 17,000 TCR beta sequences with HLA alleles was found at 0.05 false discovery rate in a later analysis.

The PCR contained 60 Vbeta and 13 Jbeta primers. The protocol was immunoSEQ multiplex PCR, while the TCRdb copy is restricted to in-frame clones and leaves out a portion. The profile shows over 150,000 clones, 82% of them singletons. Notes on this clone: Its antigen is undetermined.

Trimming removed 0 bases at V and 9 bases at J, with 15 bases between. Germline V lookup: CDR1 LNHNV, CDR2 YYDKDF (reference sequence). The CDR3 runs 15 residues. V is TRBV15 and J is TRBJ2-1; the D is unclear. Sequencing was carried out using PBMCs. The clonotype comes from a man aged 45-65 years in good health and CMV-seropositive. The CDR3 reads CATSRDPRQYFEQFF. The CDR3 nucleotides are TGTGCCACCAGCAGAGATCCGAGACAATATTTTGAGCAGTTCTTC. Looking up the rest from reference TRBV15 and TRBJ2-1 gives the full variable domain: DAMVIQNPRYQVTQFGKPVTLSCSQTLNHNVMYWYQQKSSQAPKLLFHYYDKDFNNEADTPDNFQSRRPNTSFCFLDIRSPGLGDTAMYLCATSRDPRQYFEQFFGPGTRLTVL.